This TCR beta chain was identified during a study of blood T cell repertoires in COVID-19. On the study more broadly: Sources were T cells, B-cell-depleted T cells, or PBMCs; the material itself was cDNA or gDNA.

Unmatched junction bases numbered 4, after V lost 5 bases and J lost 4 bases. In germline, CDR1 is MDHEN, CDR2 SYDVKM. The CDR3 has 13 residues. Authors' analysis steps: Using reference gene primer amplification, nucleated cell counts were estimated. Some clones are missing from TCRdb's copy, which holds only in-frame ones; the method was immunoSEQ multiplex PCR. V, J and clone size were drawn from that table, and D and trimming were deduced from the DNA. Here the sample spans just over 75,000 clones, about 83% being singletons. The sequencing input was peripheral blood. V and J are TRBV28 and TRBJ1-2, with TRBD1 matching 7 bases. This sequence originates from a man in his forties or fifties with acute or convalescent COVID-19. The DNA for the CDR3 is TGTGCCAGCAGTCCCGCAGGGGGCTATGGCTACACCTTC. It encodes CASSPAGGYGYTF.